Each of the 7 T cell receptor beta chains below was sequenced from the same sample in a study of technical replicates of blood from four donors. Generated by immunoSEQ multiplex PCR, the TCRdb table keeps only in-frame clones and is missing some. This sample yields 45,000 to 60,000 clones, of which 92% are seen a single time; around 4% belongs to the top ten. The material sequenced was PBMCs. The receptors here all came from a human donor in good health. Some clones in this sample may be carry-over from other donors' samples.

This clone was detected once. The gene calls are TRBV18 and TRBJ2-1; 7 positions match TRBD1. This CDR3 contains 15 residues. The germline V gene encodes CDR1 KGHSH and CDR2 LQKENI. V shed 3 bases, J shed 5 bases, and the junction held 7 bases outside the gene matches. The CDR3 reads CASSPRLTGDNEQFF. As DNA, the CDR3 is TGTGCCAGCTCACCCCGCCTTACAGGGGACAATGAGCAGTTCTTC.

This chain uses TRBV15 with TRBJ1-2, with D maybe TRBD1 (6 bases). Germline loops: CDR1 LNHNV, CDR2 YYDKDF (reference sequence). The CDR3 has 13 amino acids. Trimming stripped 6 bases from V and 4 bases from J, with 12 bases between. The CDR3 nucleotides read TGTGCCACCAGGGACAGCAACGGCTATGGCTACACCTTC. It codes for CATRDSNGYGYTF.

The V and J genes are TRBV4-3 and TRBJ1-1; TRBD1 agrees at 8 bases. After removal of 0 bases from V and 2 bases from J, the junction contained 11 bases not matched to a gene. The CDR3 covers 18 residues. Germline CDR1 reads LGHNA; CDR2 reads YSLEER. For the CDR3, the DNA is TGCGCCAGCAGCCAAGAAGGAAGGGACGACAGGGGTAACACTGAAGCTTTCTTT. Its translation: CASSQEGRDDRGNTEAFF.

The chain has TRBV5-1 and TRBJ2-1; perhaps TRBD2 as D (6 bases). This CDR3 has 12 residues. Germline CDR1 reads SGHRS; CDR2 reads YFSETQ. Trimming pared 4 bases from V and 8 bases from J, leaving 10 bases between. The CDR3 nucleotides are TGCGCCAGCAGCCCGGGGGTCGATGAGCAGTTCTTC. Translating gives CASSPGVDEQFF.

The V and J genes are TRBV5-6 and TRBJ1-3, with a weak D call TRBD1 (5 bases). CDR3 length equals 15 residues. Germline values: CDR1 SGHDT, CDR2 YYEEEE. The V end was cut by 5 bases, the J end by 0 bases, with 12 bases between. CDR3 nucleotide sequence: TGTGCCAGCAGAGCCGCGGGGGGCTCTGGAAACACCATATATTTT. Amino acid sequence: CASRAAGGSGNTIYF. The full variable domain, completed using reference TRBV5-6 and TRBJ1-3, is DAGVTQSPTHLIKTRGQQVTLRCSPKSGHDTVSWYQQALGQGPQFIFQYYEEEERQRGNFPDRFSGHQFPNYSSELNVNALLLGDSALYLCASRAAGGSGNTIYFGEGSWLTVV.

This sequence joins TRBV4-3 and TRBJ2-5; TRBD2 agrees at 8 bases. The junction had 8 bases not matched to a gene; V was cut back by 1 base and J by 7 bases. CDR1 LGHNA and CDR2 YSLEER come from the germline V gene. The CDR3 runs to 15 residues. The DNA of the CDR3 is TGCGCCAGCAGCCAAGTTAGCGGGACCGGCGCGACCCAGTACTTC. Its translation is CASSQVSGTGATQYF.

V is TRBV12-5 and J is TRBJ1-1; D possibly corresponds to TRBD1 (6 bases). CDR3 length: 13 residues. The V gene's germline CDR1 is LGHNT and CDR2 FRNRAP. Trimming took off 7 bases at V and 5 bases at J, with 14 bases between the two ends. CDR3 nucleotide sequence: TGTGCTAGTGAGTACAGGGAAGGGACTGAAGCTTTCTTT. Translated: CASEYREGTEAFF.